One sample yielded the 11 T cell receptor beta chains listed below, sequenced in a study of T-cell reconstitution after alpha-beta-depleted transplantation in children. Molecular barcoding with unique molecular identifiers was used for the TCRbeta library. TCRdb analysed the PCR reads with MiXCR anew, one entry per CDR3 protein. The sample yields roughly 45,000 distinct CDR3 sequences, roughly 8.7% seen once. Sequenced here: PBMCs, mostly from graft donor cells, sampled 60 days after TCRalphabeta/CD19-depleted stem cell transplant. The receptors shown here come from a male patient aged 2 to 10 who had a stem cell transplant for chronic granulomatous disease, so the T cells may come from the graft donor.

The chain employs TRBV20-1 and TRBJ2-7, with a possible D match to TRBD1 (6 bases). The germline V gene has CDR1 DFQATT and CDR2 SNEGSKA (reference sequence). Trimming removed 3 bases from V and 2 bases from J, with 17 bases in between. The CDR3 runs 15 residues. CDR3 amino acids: CSASGNTGRPYEQYF. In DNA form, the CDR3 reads TGCAGTGCTAGTGGGAACACAGGGCGCCCCTACGAGCAGTACTTC.

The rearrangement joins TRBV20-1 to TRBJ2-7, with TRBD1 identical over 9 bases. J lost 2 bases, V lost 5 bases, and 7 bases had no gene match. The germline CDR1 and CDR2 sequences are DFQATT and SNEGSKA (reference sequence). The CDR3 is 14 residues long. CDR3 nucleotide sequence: TGCAGTGCTTCTCCGGGACAGGGTCCCTACGAGCAGTACTTC. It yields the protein CSASPGQGPYEQYF.

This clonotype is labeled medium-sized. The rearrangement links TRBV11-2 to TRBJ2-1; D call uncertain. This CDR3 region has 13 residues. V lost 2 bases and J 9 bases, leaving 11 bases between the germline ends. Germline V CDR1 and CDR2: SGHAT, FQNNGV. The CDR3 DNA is TGTGCCAGCAGCTTATTACTGACTGGTGAGCAGTTCTTC. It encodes CASSLLLTGEQFF.

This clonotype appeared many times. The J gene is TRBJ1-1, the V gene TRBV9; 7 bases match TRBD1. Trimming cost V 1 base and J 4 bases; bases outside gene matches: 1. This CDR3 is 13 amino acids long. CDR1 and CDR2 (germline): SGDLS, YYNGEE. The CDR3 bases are TGTGCCAGCAGCGTATCAGGGGGCACTGAAGCTTTCTTT. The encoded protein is CASSVSGGTEAFF. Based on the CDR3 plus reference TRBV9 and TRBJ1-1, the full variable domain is DSGVTQTPKHLITATGQRVTLRCSPRSGDLSVYWYQQSLDQGLQFLIQYYNGEERAKGNILERFSAQQFPDLHSELNLSSLELGDSALYFCASSVSGGTEAFFGQGTRLTVV.

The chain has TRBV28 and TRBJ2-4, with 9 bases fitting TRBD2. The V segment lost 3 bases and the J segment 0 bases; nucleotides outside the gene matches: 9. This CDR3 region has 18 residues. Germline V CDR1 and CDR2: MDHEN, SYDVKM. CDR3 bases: TGTGCCAGCAGTTTTGATCTGACTAGCGGACTAGCCAAAAACATTCAGTACTTC. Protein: CASSFDLTSGLAKNIQYF.

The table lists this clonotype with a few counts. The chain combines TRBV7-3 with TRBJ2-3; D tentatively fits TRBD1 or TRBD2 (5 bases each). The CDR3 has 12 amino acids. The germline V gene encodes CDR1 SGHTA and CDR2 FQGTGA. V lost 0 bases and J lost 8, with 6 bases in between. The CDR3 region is CASSLTGGTQYF. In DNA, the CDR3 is TGTGCCAGCAGCTTAACTGGGGGTACGCAGTATTTT.

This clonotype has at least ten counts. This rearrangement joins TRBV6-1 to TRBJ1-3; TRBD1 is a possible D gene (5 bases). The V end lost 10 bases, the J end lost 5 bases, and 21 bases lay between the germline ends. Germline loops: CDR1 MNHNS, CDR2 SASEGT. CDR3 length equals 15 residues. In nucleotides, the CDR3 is TGTGCCACCAGAAACCCCTGGGACGACCGAAACACCATATATTTT. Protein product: CATRNPWDDRNTIYF.

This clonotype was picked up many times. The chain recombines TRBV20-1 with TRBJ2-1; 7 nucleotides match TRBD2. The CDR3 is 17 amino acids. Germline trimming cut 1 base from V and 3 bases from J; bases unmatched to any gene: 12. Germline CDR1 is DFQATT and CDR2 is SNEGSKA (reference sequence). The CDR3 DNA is TGCAGTGCTAGAGTGGGGTTTGGGCTAGCGGTCTACAATGAGCAGTTCTTC. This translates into CSARVGFGLAVYNEQFF.

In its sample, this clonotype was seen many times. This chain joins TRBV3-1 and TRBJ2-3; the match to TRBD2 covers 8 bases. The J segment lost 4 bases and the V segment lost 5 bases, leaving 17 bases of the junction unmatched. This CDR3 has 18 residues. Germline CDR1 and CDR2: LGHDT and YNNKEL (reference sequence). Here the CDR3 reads CASSSQRTRGSGADTQYF. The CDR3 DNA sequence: TGTGCCAGCAGCTCCCAGAGGACTAGGGGTAGCGGGGCAGATACGCAGTATTTT.

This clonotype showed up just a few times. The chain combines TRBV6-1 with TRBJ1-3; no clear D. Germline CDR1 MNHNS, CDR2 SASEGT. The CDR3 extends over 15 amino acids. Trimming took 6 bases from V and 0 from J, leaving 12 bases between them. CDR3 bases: TGTGCCAGCAGACGACGACGGGACTCTGGAAACACCATATATTTT. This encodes CASRRRRDSGNTIYF.

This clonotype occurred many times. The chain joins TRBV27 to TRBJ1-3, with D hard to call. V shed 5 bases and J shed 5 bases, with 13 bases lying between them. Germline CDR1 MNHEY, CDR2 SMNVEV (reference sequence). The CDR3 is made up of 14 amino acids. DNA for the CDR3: TGTGCCAGCAGTCCCCGGACGGAAAGAAACACCATATATTTT. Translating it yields CASSPRTERNTIYF.